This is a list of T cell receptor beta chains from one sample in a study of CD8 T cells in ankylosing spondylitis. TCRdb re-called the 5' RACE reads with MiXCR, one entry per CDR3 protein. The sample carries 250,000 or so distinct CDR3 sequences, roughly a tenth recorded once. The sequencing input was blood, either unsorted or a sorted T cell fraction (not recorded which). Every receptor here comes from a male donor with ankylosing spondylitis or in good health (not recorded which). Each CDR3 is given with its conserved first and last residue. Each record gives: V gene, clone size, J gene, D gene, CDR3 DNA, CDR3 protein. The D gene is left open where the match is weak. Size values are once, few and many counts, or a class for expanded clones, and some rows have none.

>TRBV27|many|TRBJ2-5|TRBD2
TGTGCCAGCAGTTCCAGACTAGCGGGAGATGAGGGGGAGACCCAGTACTTC
CASSSRLAGDEGETQYF
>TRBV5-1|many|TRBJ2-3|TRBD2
TGCGCCAGCAGCAGACTAGCGGGCAACACAGATACGCAGTATTTT
CASSRLAGNTDTQYF
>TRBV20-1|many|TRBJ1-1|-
TGCAGTGCTAGAGATCCCGGTTGGGGGAGGAGTGCTTTCTTT
CSARDPGWGRSAFF
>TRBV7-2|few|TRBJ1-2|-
TGTGCCAGCAGCTTAGACATCGGAGCTGATGGCTACACCTTC
CASSLDIGADGYTF
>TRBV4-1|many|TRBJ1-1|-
TGCGCCAGCAGCCAAGTGGGGAAGAACACTGAAGCTTTCTTT
CASSQVGKNTEAFF
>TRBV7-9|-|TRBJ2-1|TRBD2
TGTGCCAGCAGCGCGGGACTAGCGGGAGAGAGGTGGGATGAGCAGTTCTTC
CASSAGLAGERWDEQFF
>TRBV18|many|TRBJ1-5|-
TGTGCCAGCTCATCAATGATAGGCAATCAGCCCCAGCATTTT
CASSSMIGNQPQHF
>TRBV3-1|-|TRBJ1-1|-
TGTGCCAGCAGCCAAGATACCGGCGACCCCGAGGACACTGAAGCTTTCTTT
CASSQDTGDPEDTEAFF
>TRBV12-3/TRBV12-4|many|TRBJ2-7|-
TGTGCCAGCAGTTTAGGCCCTCAGGAGGGGGACGAGCAGTACTTC
CASSLGPQEGDEQYF
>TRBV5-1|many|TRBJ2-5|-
TGCGCCAGCGGACTCGACAACGCCCAGTACTTC
CASGLDNAQYF
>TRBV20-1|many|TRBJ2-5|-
TGCAGTGCTAGCGCCGCGTCGGAGACCCAGTACTTC
CSASAASETQYF
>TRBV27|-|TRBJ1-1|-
TGTGCCATTCAAGTGGGCAAGAACACTGAAGCTTTCTTT
CAIQVGKNTEAFF
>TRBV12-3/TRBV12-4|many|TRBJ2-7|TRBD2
TGTGCCAGCAGTCCATCCCCGAGGACTAGCGGTCCAGCCTACGAGCAGTACTTC
CASSPSPRTSGPAYEQYF
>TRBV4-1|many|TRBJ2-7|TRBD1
TGCGCCAGCAGCCCAAGGGGGACAGGGTTCAACGAGCAGTACTTC
CASSPRGTGFNEQYF
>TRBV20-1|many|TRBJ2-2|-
TGCAGTGCTCGCTTTTCGAACACCGGGGAGCTGTTTTTT
CSARFSNTGELFF
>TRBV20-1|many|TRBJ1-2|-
TGCAGTGCTAGAGATAACCTCGGCGAGGAGGCGAACTATGGCTACACCTTC
CSARDNLGEEANYGYTF
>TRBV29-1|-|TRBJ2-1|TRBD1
TGCAGCTCGGGACAGGGGGCGCGGAGTGAGCAGTTCTTC
CSSGQGARSEQFF
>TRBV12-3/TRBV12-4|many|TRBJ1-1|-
TGTGCCAGCAGTATAAGCGGGGGAAGGACTGAAGCTTTCTTT
CASSISGGRTEAFF
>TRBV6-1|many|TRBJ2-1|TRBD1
TGTGCCAGTCGGACAGGGGTCTACAATGAGCAGTTCTTC
CASRTGVYNEQFF
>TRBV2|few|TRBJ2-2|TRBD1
TGTGCCAGCAGCCGGGACAGGGACACCGGGGAGCTGTTTTTT
CASSRDRDTGELFF
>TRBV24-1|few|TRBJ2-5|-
TGTGCCACCAGTGACCCAACAGGGCCCGGGGAGACCCAGTACTTC
CATSDPTGPGETQYF
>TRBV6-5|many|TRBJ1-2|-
TGTGCCAGCAGTTACTTGCTCACCTCCAACTATGGCTACACCTTC
CASSYLLTSNYGYTF
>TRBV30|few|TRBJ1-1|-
TGTGCCTGGGGGCTAGGGGGCACTGAAGCTTTCTTT
CAWGLGGTEAFF
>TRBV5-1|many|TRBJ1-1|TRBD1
TGCGCCAGCAGCTTCATACAGGGGGAGGGCACTGAAGCTTTCTTT
CASSFIQGEGTEAFF
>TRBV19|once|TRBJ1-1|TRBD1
TGTGCCAGTAGTATGGGACAGAGTTTCACTGAAGCTTTCTTT
CASSMGQSFTEAFF
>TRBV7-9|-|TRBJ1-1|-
TGTGCCAGCAGCTTAGTTCTTGGGGGGTTCACTGAAGCTTTCTTT
CASSLVLGGFTEAFF
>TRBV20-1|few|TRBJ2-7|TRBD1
TGCAGTGCTGTTCCCCGGGACAGGGTCTACGAGCAGTACTTC
CSAVPRDRVYEQYF
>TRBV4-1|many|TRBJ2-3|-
TGCGCCAGCAGCCACCCAAGGGGGAGCACAGATACGCAGTATTTT
CASSHPRGSTDTQYF
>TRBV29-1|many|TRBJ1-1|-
TGCAGCGTTGAAGATGGAGGGAACACTGAAGCTTTCTTT
CSVEDGGNTEAFF
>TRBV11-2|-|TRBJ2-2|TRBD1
TGTGCCAGCTTGGGACAGGGCTACACCGGGGAGCTGTTTTTT
CASLGQGYTGELFF
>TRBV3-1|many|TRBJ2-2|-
TGTGCCAGCAGCCACCGTCACGGGGAGCTGTTTTTT
CASSHRHGELFF
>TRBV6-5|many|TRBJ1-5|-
TGTGCCAGCAGTTACGAGAGAAATCAGCCCCAGCATTTT
CASSYERNQPQHF
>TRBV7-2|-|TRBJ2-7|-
TGTGCCAGCACCCGGGGGAGTGGGGTCTACGAGCAGTACTTC
CASTRGSGVYEQYF
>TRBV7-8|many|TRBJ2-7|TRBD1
TGTGCCAGCAGCTTAGCGCGGACAGGGGGGTACGAGCAGTACTTC
CASSLARTGGYEQYF
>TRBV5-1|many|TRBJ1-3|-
TGCGCCAGCAGCTTGGAGGGAACCTCTGGAAACACCATATATTTT
CASSLEGTSGNTIYF
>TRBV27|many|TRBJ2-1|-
TGTGCCAGCACCGGGGCTCTCGACAATGAGCAGTTCTTC
CASTGALDNEQFF
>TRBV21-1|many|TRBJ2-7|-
TGTGCCAGCAGCTCATTAGGGCCGTACTTC
CASSSLGPYF
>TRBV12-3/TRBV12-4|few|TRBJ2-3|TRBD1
TGTGCCAGCAGGGGGACAGGCAGAGATACGCAGTATTTT
CASRGTGRDTQYF
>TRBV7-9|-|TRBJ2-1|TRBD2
TGTGCCAGCAGTCCTTTCGGGGGGACTGGTGAGCAGTTCTTC
CASSPFGGTGEQFF
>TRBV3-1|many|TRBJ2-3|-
TGTGCCAGCAGCCAAGATGGCAGCTACACAGATACGCAGTATTTT
CASSQDGSYTDTQYF
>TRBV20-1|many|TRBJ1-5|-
TGCAGTGCTCATCGGGGGTCGGTTAATCAGCCCCAGCATTTT
CSAHRGSVNQPQHF
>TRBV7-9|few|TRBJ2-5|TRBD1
TGTGCCAGCAGCTTAGGCGACAGGGATCAAGAGACCCAGTACTTC
CASSLGDRDQETQYF
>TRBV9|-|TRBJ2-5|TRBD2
TGTGCCAGCAGCCTAACTAGCGGGAGTGAGACCCAGTACTTC
CASSLTSGSETQYF
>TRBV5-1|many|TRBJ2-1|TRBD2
TGCGCCAGCAGCTTGGTAGCGGGAGACTACAATGAGCAGTTCTTC
CASSLVAGDYNEQFF
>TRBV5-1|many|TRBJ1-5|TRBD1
TGCGCCAGCAGCTTGGGGGACAGACATCAGCCCCAGCATTTT
CASSLGDRHQPQHF
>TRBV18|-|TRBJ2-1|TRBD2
TGTGCCAGCTCACCTCGCGCACAAATTACTAGCGTCCGGGAGCAGTTCTTC
CASSPRAQITSVREQFF
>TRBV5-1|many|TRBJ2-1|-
TGCGCCAGCATTCTGGGGGATCAGGGTGAGCAGTTCTTC
CASILGDQGEQFF